The text below deals with one T cell receptor beta chain. Antigen unknown. The entry originates in a study of vaccination effects on CD4 cells after COVID-19. Expansion of antigen-specific CD4+ T cells with viral peptide pools was carried out by the ViraFEST assay before sequencing. After roughly ten days in culture, the CD4+ T cells were isolated. The vaccine recipients had no prior SARS-CoV-2 infection, with negative nucleocapsid antibodies. The CDR3 runs to 13 residues. The V and J ends lost 3 bases and 1 base respectively, with 7 bases between them. Germline V CDR1 and CDR2: MDHEN, SYDVKM. The protocol was immunoSEQ multiplex PCR, while the TCRdb copy is restricted to in-frame clones and leaves out a portion. The table has tens of thousands of clones, about two thirds seen once.

The J gene is TRBJ2-7, the V gene TRBV28, with D unresolved. This TCR was recovered from a human donor who received a COVID-19 vaccine. The specimen was CD4+ T cells from PBMCs cultured with HCoV-OC43 spike peptides, collected before COVID-19 vaccination. Regarding subset: HCoV-OC43 spike overlapping peptide pool stimulation. CDR3: CASSFGRSYEQYF. For the CDR3, the DNA is TGTGCCAGCAGTTTTGGACGGTCCTACGAGCAGTACTTC.